These 30 T cell receptor beta chains were all obtained from the same sample, sequenced in a study of CD8 T cells in Susac syndrome. The RNA input was roughly 0.45 to 1 ug, and it was reverse transcribed with random hexamers. Each CDR3 protein gets one entry after TCRdb re-called the immunoSEQ multiplex PCR reads with MiXCR. The sample has approximately 200,000 distinct CDR3 sequences, more than 85% seen once. Sample: CD8+ T cells from PBMCs. Source of these receptors: a human donor with multiple sclerosis.

The chain joins TRBV12-3 or TRBV12-4 to TRBJ2-2; D not resolved. This CDR3 has 12 residues. Trimming left V 10 bases short and J 4 bases short, with 10 bases between. CDR3 sequence: CATTGGTGELFF. CDR3 nucleotides: TGTGCCACAACGGGCGGCACCGGGGAGCTGTTTTTT.

This chain uses TRBV5-4 with TRBJ2-5, with no clear D. The V gene lost 2 bases and the J gene lost 0 bases, with 17 bases spanning the gap. CDR3 length: 17 residues. Germline assignment: CDR1 SGHNT and CDR2 YYREEE (reference sequence). CDR3 sequence: CASSFLRQTAHQETQYF. CDR3 sequence (DNA): TGTGCCAGCAGCTTTCTCCGACAAACCGCCCACCAAGAGACCCAGTACTTC.

The chain is built from TRBV20-1 and TRBJ2-1; 9 bases agree with TRBD2. The CDR3 extends over 13 amino acids. The trim removed 5 bases at V and 6 bases at J, leaving 5 bases unmatched. Germline V lookup: CDR1 DFQATT, CDR2 SNEGSKA (reference sequence). The CDR3 spells CSAPGTSPNEQFF. The CDR3 DNA reads as TGCAGTGCTCCCGGGACTAGCCCCAATGAGCAGTTCTTC.

The chain recombines TRBV4-1 with TRBJ1-2; TRBD1 matches 10 bases. Germline CDR1 reads MGHRA; CDR2 reads YSYEKL. V lost 0 bases, J lost 8 bases, and 3 bases stayed unmatched. This CDR3 contains 14 residues. This CDR3 is CASSQEGQGLGYTF. The CDR3 nucleotides are TGCGCCAGCAGCCAAGAGGGACAGGGGTTGGGCTACACCTTC.

The genes are TRBV11-3 and TRBJ2-7, with D perhaps TRBD1 (5 bases). The CDR3 runs 16 residues. Germline V lookup: CDR1 SGHNT, CDR2 YENEEA. The V end lost 5 bases, the J end lost 3 bases, and 20 bases lay between the germline ends. The CDR3 region has the DNA TGTGCCAGCAGCCGGGCCCAGGGTGCTCTTGACTACGAGCAGTACTTC. Translated, it gives CASSRAQGALDYEQYF.

This chain uses TRBV24-1 with TRBJ1-2; 8 bases align to TRBD1. V trimming: 3 bases; J trimming: 6 bases; junction bases outside the gene matches: 8. The CDR3 is 15 residues long. CDR1 KGHDR and CDR2 SFDVKD come from the germline V gene. In DNA form, the CDR3 reads TGTGCCACCAGTGATCTGCCGACAGGGGAAGATGGCTACACCTTC. Its protein is CATSDLPTGEDGYTF.

The chain is built from TRBV24-1 and TRBJ2-5; 12 bases are shared with TRBD2. This CDR3 is built from 17 residues. Germline CDR1 KGHDR, CDR2 SFDVKD. V trimming: 4 bases; J trimming: 1 base; junction bases outside the gene matches: 6. The chain's CDR3 is CATSDLGLAGTQETQYF. In DNA form, the CDR3 reads TGTGCCACCAGTGACCTCGGACTAGCGGGGACCCAAGAGACCCAGTACTTC.

Only one count was recorded for this clonotype. The CDR3 here is CASSTSGRTTYEQYF. CDR3 coding DNA: TGTGCCAGTAGTACGTCTGGGCGGACGACCTACGAGCAGTACTTC. The chain carries TRBV19 and TRBJ2-7; unclear D gene. The germline gives CDR1 LNHDA, CDR2 SQIVND (reference sequence). There are 15 residues in the CDR3. Between the trimmed V and J ends, which lost 4 bases and 2 bases, there was a span of 15 bases.

CDR3 protein: CASRLGGTQETQYF. Written as DNA, the CDR3 is TGTGCCAGCAGACTCGGGGGCACACAAGAGACCCAGTACTTC. The rearrangement links TRBV13 to TRBJ2-5; tentatively, D is TRBD1 or TRBD2 (6 bases each). Germline CDR1 is PRHDT and CDR2 is FYEKMQ (reference sequence). V lost 6 bases to trimming and J lost 2 bases, with 13 bases between them. The CDR3 totals 14 residues.

The chain couples TRBV7-2 to TRBJ2-1; D gene uncertain. The CDR3 contains 13 residues. V was trimmed by 3 bases and J by 9 bases, leaving 12 bases between them. Germline-derived CDR1 and CDR2 are SGHTA and FQGNSA. Here the CDR3 reads CASSFLSVAEQFF. CDR3 bases: TGTGCCAGCAGCTTCCTGTCCGTCGCTGAGCAGTTCTTC.

The chain links TRBV5-1 to TRBJ2-7; TRBD1 is a possible D gene (7 bases). Germline V lookup: CDR1 SGHRS, CDR2 YFSETQ. V dropped 4 bases and J dropped 0 bases, with 11 bases sitting between them. CDR3 length equals 14 residues. CDR3 nucleotides: TGCGCCAGCAGCCCGGGGGACAGCTCCTACGAGCAGTACTTC. Its protein is CASSPGDSSYEQYF. The complete variable domain, with remaining parts taken from reference TRBV5-1 and TRBJ2-7, reads KAGVTQTPRYLIKTRGQQVTLSCSPISGHRSVSWYQQTPGQGLQFLFEYFSETQRNKGNFPGRFSGRQFSNSRSEMNVSTLELGDSALYLCASSPGDSSYEQYFGPGTRLTVT.

The V call is TRBV7-9, the J call TRBJ2-7, with D possibly called TRBD1 or TRBD2 (5 bases each). The CDR3 spans 16 residues. In germline, CDR1 is SEHNR, CDR2 FQNEAQ (reference sequence). Trimming shortened V by 5 bases and J by 3 bases, and 20 bases separated the two germline ends. CDR3 coding DNA: TGTGCCAGCAGCCCCTGGACCTCGGGACCAGGCTACGAGCAGTACTTC. Its protein product is CASSPWTSGPGYEQYF.

This clonotype was picked up a small number of times. The rearrangement joins TRBV3-1 to TRBJ2-7, with 7 bases identical to TRBD2. CDR3 length: 14 residues. Germline V gene data show CDR1 as LGHDT and CDR2 as YNNKEL (reference sequence). Unmatched junction bases numbered 10, after V lost 5 bases and J lost 6 bases. In nucleotides, the CDR3 is TGTGCCAGCAGCTGGGACTACCCGCCTAGCGAGCAGTACTTC. This codes for CASSWDYPPSEQYF.

Written as DNA, the CDR3 is TGTGCCAGCAGCGTAGGCGCCAGCGGCGAGCAGTACTTC. Translated, it gives CASSVGASGEQYF. The J gene is TRBJ2-7, the V gene TRBV9; TRBD2 is a possible D gene (5 bases). V lost 0 bases, J lost 6 bases, and 10 bases lay in between. Germline CDR1 is SGDLS and CDR2 is YYNGEE. The CDR3 runs to 13 residues. The complete variable domain, with remaining parts taken from reference TRBV9 and TRBJ2-7, reads DSGVTQTPKHLITATGQRVTLRCSPRSGDLSVYWYQQSLDQGLQFLIQYYNGEERAKGNILERFSAQQFPDLHSELNLSSLELGDSALYFCASSVGASGEQYFGPGTRLTVT.

In this sample, this clonotype turned up once. The rearrangement uses TRBV4-3 and TRBJ2-2; unclear D gene. CDR3 length: 16 amino acids. The V gene's germline CDR1 is LGHNA and CDR2 YSLEER. V gave up 0 bases and J gave up 1 base, with 9 bases separating them. The CDR3 region is CASSQEIPVNTGELFF. The CDR3 nucleotides read TGCGCCAGCAGCCAAGAGATCCCTGTGAACACCGGGGAGCTGTTTTTT.

This clonotype was detected once. This chain joins TRBV11-2 and TRBJ2-7; D call uncertain. Looked up from germline, CDR1 is SGHAT and CDR2 is FQNNGV. The V end was cut by 6 bases, the J end by 2 bases, with 14 bases between. CDR3 length equals 14 residues. This CDR3 is CASRAAGLTYEQYF. The CDR3 DNA follows: TGTGCCAGCAGGGCAGCAGGCCTTACCTACGAGCAGTACTTC.

This CDR3 is CASSPGLAINTGELFF. Here the CDR3 DNA reads TGCGCCAGCAGCCCAGGACTAGCGATAAACACCGGGGAGCTGTTTTTT. The rearrangement joins TRBV4-1 to TRBJ2-2; 9 bases agree with TRBD2. CDR3 length equals 16 residues. Trimming removed 4 bases from V and 2 bases from J; junction bases left unmatched: 5. From germline, CDR1 is MGHRA and CDR2 YSYEKL.

The V gene is TRBV7-9, the J gene TRBJ1-5; 7 positions match TRBD1. CDR1 is SEHNR, CDR2 FQNEAQ, per germline (reference sequence). Trimming cost V 5 bases and J 4 bases; bases outside gene matches: 14. The CDR3 is made up of 17 amino acids. The CDR3 nucleotides read TGTGCCAGCAGCATCGCATTCCCGGGACAGATTAATCAGCCCCAGCATTTT. Residues: CASSIAFPGQINQPQHF. Variable domain in full (rest from reference TRBV7-9 and TRBJ1-5): DTGVSQNPRHKITKRGQNVTFRCDPISEHNRLYWYRQTLGQGPEFLTYFQNEAQLEKSRLLSDRFSAERPKGSFSTLEIQRTEQGDSAMYLCASSIAFPGQINQPQHFGDGTRLSIL.

The chain recombines TRBV7-8 with TRBJ2-3; D is possibly TRBD1 (6 bases). The CDR3 spans 16 residues. V was shortened by 6 bases and J by 2 bases, with 18 bases between the two germline ends. In germline, CDR1 is SGHVS, CDR2 FQNEAQ. CDR3 residues: CASRYLGAGATDTQYF. The CDR3 nucleotides are TGTGCCAGCAGATACCTCGGGGCAGGGGCCACAGATACGCAGTATTTT.

In DNA form, the CDR3 reads TGTGCCAGCAGCTTGGACCCCACCTACAATGAGCAGTTCTTC. It codes for CASSLDPTYNEQFF. The rearrangement links TRBV5-4 to TRBJ2-1; no clear D gene. Germline lookup yields CDR1 SGHNT and CDR2 YYREEE (reference sequence). The CDR3 sequence is 14 residues long. The germline V and J ends were trimmed by 0 bases and 2 bases, with 6 bases remaining between them.

The V gene is TRBV5-6, the J gene TRBJ1-1; perhaps TRBD1 as D (6 bases). Germline CDR1 is SGHDT and CDR2 is YYEEEE. V was pared by 3 bases and J by 4 bases, with 13 bases between. The CDR3 spans 14 residues. The CDR3 DNA reads as TGTGCCAGCAGCTCCGAAACAGGGTTCACTGAAGCTTTCTTT. Translated: CASSSETGFTEAFF.

The rearrangement joins TRBV7-9 to TRBJ1-2; D is possibly TRBD1 (6 bases). The CDR3 loop spans 15 amino acids. V lost 4 bases and J lost 0, with 12 bases in between. CDR1 SEHNR and CDR2 FQNEAQ come from the germline V gene (reference sequence). Here the CDR3 DNA reads TGTGCCAGCAGCTCAAGGGACAACCCTAACTATGGCTACACCTTC. The encoded protein is CASSSRDNPNYGYTF.

A single count supports this clonotype. The chain recombines TRBV6-4 with TRBJ2-1, with D tentatively TRBD1 or TRBD2 (5 bases each). The CDR3 totals 13 residues. Trimming removed 4 bases at V and 9 bases at J, with 13 bases between. The germline gives CDR1 MRHNA, CDR2 SNTAGT. The CDR3 spells CASSVGHGGEQFF. As DNA, the CDR3 is TGTGCCAGCAGTGTGGGTCATGGGGGTGAGCAGTTCTTC.

This clonotype was recorded once. V and J are TRBV20-1 and TRBJ2-1; TRBD2 matches 8 bases. The CDR3 runs 15 residues. V lost 6 bases, J lost 0 bases, and 7 bases stayed unmatched. The germline V gene encodes CDR1 DFQATT and CDR2 SNEGSKA (reference sequence). In nucleotides, the CDR3 is TGCAGTGCCGAGGAGCGGGAGTCCTCCTACAATGAGCAGTTCTTC. Amino acids: CSAEERESSYNEQFF.

This chain joins TRBV20-1 and TRBJ2-3; the D is unclear. V was pared by 3 bases and J by 1 base, with 8 bases between. CDR1 DFQATT and CDR2 SNEGSKA come from the germline V gene (reference sequence). This CDR3 is built from 13 residues. This CDR3 reads CSASTGGTDTQYF. For the CDR3, the DNA is TGCAGTGCTAGTACTGGGGGCACAGATACGCAGTATTTT.

The chain employs TRBV13 and TRBJ2-3; perhaps TRBD1 as D (7 bases). This CDR3 region has 17 residues. The V end was cut by 5 bases, the J end by 1 base, with 19 bases between. Germline V gives CDR1 PRHDT, CDR2 FYEKMQ (reference sequence). The chain's CDR3 is CASSPQRARGGTDTQYF. The CDR3 DNA follows: TGTGCCAGCAGCCCACAAAGGGCCAGGGGGGGCACAGATACGCAGTATTTT.

The J gene is TRBJ1-1, the V gene TRBV7-9; no reliable D call. V gave up 2 bases and J gave up 4 bases, with 5 bases separating them. From germline, CDR1 is SEHNR and CDR2 FQNEAQ (reference sequence). This CDR3 is built from 12 residues. CDR3 sequence (DNA): TGTGCCAGCAGCTTAAAGGCCACTGAAGCTTTCTTT. Its translation: CASSLKATEAFF.

The chain links TRBV11-2 to TRBJ2-2, with unresolved D. CDR1 and CDR2 (germline): SGHAT, FQNNGV. The CDR3 is made up of 13 amino acids. Trimming pared 3 bases from V and 6 bases from J, leaving 8 bases between. This chain's CDR3 is CASSFLAPGELFF. The CDR3 DNA reads as TGTGCCAGCAGCTTTCTGGCACCCGGGGAGCTGTTTTTT.

CDR3 sequence reads: CASSDTVSYNEQFF. CDR3 nucleotides: TGTGCCAGCAGCGACACAGTATCCTACAATGAGCAGTTCTTC. The chain couples TRBV7-8 to TRBJ2-1; D gene uncertain. Germline V gives CDR1 SGHVS, CDR2 FQNEAQ. Trimming stripped 5 bases from V and 1 base from J, with 9 bases between. The CDR3 has 14 amino acids.

The V call is TRBV9, the J call TRBJ2-1; 9 nucleotides align to TRBD2. This CDR3 region has 13 residues. The V and J ends lost 8 bases and 9 bases, in that order; junction bases with no gene match: 9. CDR1 SGDLS and CDR2 YYNGEE come from the germline V gene. Here the CDR3 reads CASGASGATEQFF. CDR3 in DNA: TGTGCCAGTGGGGCTAGCGGGGCGACTGAGCAGTTCTTC.